This passage covers 29 T cell receptor beta chains from one sample sequenced in a study. TCRdb independently ran MiXCR on the RT-PCR reads; one entry per CDR3 protein. Of about 680,000 distinct CDR3 sequences in the sample, more than 13% were seen once. Sequencing input: memory CD4+ T cells from blood. The receptors come from a female donor in good health, serving as a healthy control.

The chain employs TRBV5-6 and TRBJ2-7; 11 positions agree with TRBD1. Germline lookup yields CDR1 SGHDT and CDR2 YYEEEE. The CDR3 covers 16 residues. The J segment lost 3 bases and the V segment lost 4 bases, leaving 9 bases of the junction unmatched. The CDR3 region has the DNA TGTGCCAGCAGCCGCCACCCCGGGACAGGGGGCTACGAGCAGTACTTC. As protein: CASSRHPGTGGYEQYF.

This clonotype was detected many times. V gene TRBV7-4 combines with J gene TRBJ2-3; possibly TRBD2 for D (6 bases). Trimming left V 2 bases short and J 4 bases short, with 25 bases between. Germline-derived CDR1 and CDR2 are SGHVT and SQSDAQ. The CDR3 sequence is 19 residues long. The CDR3 nucleotides read TGTGCCAGCAGCTTATTCGAGGGTCAGGGACTGGAGGAGGCAGATACGCAGTATTTT. It is translated as CASSLFEGQGLEEADTQYF.

In this sample, this clonotype turned up a few times. This chain links TRBV9 with TRBJ2-3; 12 positions agree with TRBD2. The CDR3 length is 17 residues. V dropped 3 bases and J dropped 8; count of bases not matched to a gene: 13. Germline V gene lookup returns CDR1 SGDLS and CDR2 YYNGEE. DNA of the CDR3: TGTGCCAGCAGCGAGCCGGGACTAGCGGGTGTGAGTGGTACGCAGTATTTT. This sequence encodes CASSEPGLAGVSGTQYF.

Ten or more counts support this clonotype. V is TRBV7-2 and J is TRBJ2-1; D ambiguous. Germline loops: CDR1 SGHTA, CDR2 FQGNSA. The V end was cut by 4 bases, the J end by 0 bases, with 16 bases between. The CDR3 contains 17 residues. The CDR3 nucleotides read TGTGCCAGCAGCTCCCAGTCAGGACCCACCTCCTACAATGAGCAGTTCTTC. Translating it yields CASSSQSGPTSYNEQFF. The full variable domain, its missing parts supplied by reference TRBV7-2 and TRBJ2-1, is GAGVSQSPSNKVTEKGKDVELRCDPISGHTALYWYRQSLGQGLEFLIYFQGNSAPDKSGLPSDRFSAERTGGSVSTLTIQRTQQEDSAVYLCASSSQSGPTSYNEQFFGPGTRLTVL.

This clonotype was seen many times. The chain recombines TRBV11-2 with TRBJ2-7; TRBD2 matches at 11 bases. The CDR3 spans 13 residues. V shed 7 bases, J shed 4 bases, and the junction held 3 bases outside the gene matches. Germline CDR1 SGHAT, CDR2 FQNNGV. CDR3 in DNA: TGTGCCAGCACCGGGACTAGCGGATACGAGCAGTACTTC. Translated: CASTGTSGYEQYF.

The chain carries TRBV7-2 and TRBJ1-5; D gene unclear. Trimming removed 2 bases from V and 7 bases from J, with 15 bases in between. Germline V gene sequence: CDR1 SGHTA, CDR2 FQGNSA. The CDR3 extends over 15 amino acids. The CDR3 here is CASSLSPQMSQPQHF. The CDR3 DNA sequence: TGTGCCAGCAGCTTATCCCCACAAATGTCGCAGCCCCAGCATTTT.

Many counts were recorded for this clonotype. The rearrangement joins TRBV6-5 to TRBJ2-1; no firm D call. CDR1 and CDR2 (germline): MNHEY, SVGAGI. V shed 6 bases and J shed 0 bases, with 12 bases lying between them. The CDR3 extends over 15 amino acids. Here the CDR3 reads CASSHHSSSYNEQFF. In nucleotides, the CDR3 is TGTGCCAGCAGCCATCATTCGAGCTCCTACAATGAGCAGTTCTTC.

This clonotype has only a few counts. The CDR3 loop is CASRWTVVGANVLTF. Written as DNA, the CDR3 is TGTGCCAGCAGATGGACAGTTGTTGGGGCCAACGTCCTGACTTTC. The chain has TRBV6-2 or TRBV6-3 and TRBJ2-6, with TRBD1 as a possible D gene (6 bases). Trimming pared 6 bases from V and 3 bases from J, leaving 12 bases between. Germline lookup yields CDR1 MNHEY and CDR2 SVGEGT. This CDR3 contains 15 residues.

This clonotype was observed many times. The chain combines TRBV12-3 or TRBV12-4 with TRBJ1-5; maybe TRBD1 (5 bases). CDR3 size: 13 residues. Trimming took 7 bases from V and 3 from J, leaving 10 bases between them. CDR3 nucleotides: TGTGCCAGCACCCGGACATCCAATCAGCCCCAGCATTTT. Protein product: CASTRTSNQPQHF.

This clonotype showed up just a few times. This chain joins TRBV7-9 and TRBJ1-6, with 7 positions matching TRBD1. CDR3 size: 14 residues. The trim removed 10 bases at V and 10 bases at J, leaving 13 bases unmatched. Germline V gene sequence: CDR1 SEHNR, CDR2 FQNEAQ (reference sequence). The CDR3 loop is CAILTQGQSSPLHF. In DNA form, the CDR3 reads TGTGCCATCCTCACTCAGGGACAGTCATCACCCCTCCACTTT.

This clonotype was detected only once. This chain connects TRBV2 to TRBJ2-2, with 8 bases identical to TRBD1. In germline, CDR1 is SNHLY, CDR2 FYNNEI. CDR3 size: 15 residues. V gave up 6 bases and J gave up 1 base; unmatched junction bases: 4. CDR3 loop: CASRVQGGNTGELFF. CDR3 bases: TGTGCCAGCAGAGTACAGGGGGGGAACACCGGGGAGCTGTTTTTT.

This clonotype was seen repeatedly, ten times or more. The V call is TRBV7-8, the J call TRBJ2-1; 7 bases map to TRBD2. Germline V gene sequence: CDR1 SGHVS, CDR2 FQNEAQ. The CDR3 totals 16 residues. The V and J ends lost 5 bases and 4 bases, in that order; junction bases with no gene match: 11. CDR3 DNA: TGTGCCAGCAGCCCCCACGAAGCGGGGTTTTACAATGAGCAGTTCTTC. Its translation: CASSPHEAGFYNEQFF.

The V gene is TRBV10-3, the J gene TRBJ2-3; 8 positions match TRBD2. This CDR3 contains 16 residues. V shed 4 bases, J shed 0 bases, and the junction held 6 bases outside the gene matches. The germline gives CDR1 ENHRY, CDR2 SYGVKD. The CDR3 nucleotides read TGTGCCATCAGTGTCTTACTAGCGGTTAGCACAGATACGCAGTATTTT. Translated: CAISVLLAVSTDTQYF.

The table lists this clonotype with many counts. The chain's CDR3 is CSAPGTTQETQYF. The CDR3 nucleotides read TGCAGTGCTCCCGGGACTACCCAAGAGACCCAGTACTTC. The rearrangement uses TRBV20-1 and TRBJ2-5; 7 nucleotides align to TRBD2. The trim removed 5 bases at V and 1 base at J, leaving 4 bases unmatched. CDR3 length: 13 residues. Germline CDR1 reads DFQATT; CDR2 reads SNEGSKA (reference sequence).

This clonotype was detected ten times or more. The rearrangement links TRBV5-1 to TRBJ2-3; D gene ambiguous. The germline V gene has CDR1 SGHRS and CDR2 YFSETQ. The CDR3 sequence is 14 residues long. The V end was cut by 0 bases, the J end by 6 bases, with 11 bases between. Written as DNA, the CDR3 is TGCGCCAGCAGCTTGGTCGTTGCCGCCGATACGCAGTATTTT. Its protein is CASSLVVAADTQYF.

This clonotype appeared many times. The chain combines TRBV12-3 or TRBV12-4 with TRBJ2-1; tentative D call: TRBD2 (5 bases). The length of the CDR3 is 17 residues. Trimming took 3 bases from V and 1 from J, leaving 16 bases between them. Here the CDR3 DNA reads TGTGCCAGCAGTTTTCCAAGCGGTCTTGCTTCCTACAATGAGCAGTTCTTC. Protein: CASSFPSGLASYNEQFF.

This clonotype was counted many times. The gene calls are TRBV20-1 and TRBJ1-2; D gene unclear. Germline values: CDR1 DFQATT, CDR2 SNEGSKA (reference sequence). The CDR3 has 13 residues. The V end lost 0 bases, the J end lost 2 bases, and 7 bases lay between the germline ends. This CDR3 is CSARDLGNYGYTF. As DNA, the CDR3 is TGCAGTGCTAGAGATCTAGGGAACTATGGCTACACCTTC.

This clonotype was observed a few times. The rearrangement links TRBV12-3 or TRBV12-4 to TRBJ1-2; D is undetermined. The V gene lost 6 bases and the J gene lost 3 bases, with 11 bases spanning the gap. CDR3 length: 13 amino acids. DNA of the CDR3: TGTGCCAGCAGGGCCGACTGGGACTATGGCTACACCTTC. This sequence encodes CASRADWDYGYTF.

This clonotype was recorded a few times. The chain recombines TRBV6-1 with TRBJ1-6; perhaps TRBD1 as D (5 bases). V was shortened by 6 bases and J by 10 bases, with 13 bases between the two germline ends. Germline CDR1 reads MNHNS; CDR2 reads SASEGT. The CDR3 consists of 13 residues. This CDR3 reads CASRSGIGSPLHF. Here the CDR3 DNA reads TGTGCCAGCAGATCAGGGATTGGCTCACCCCTCCACTTT.

This chain links TRBV7-9 with TRBJ1-5; D might be TRBD1 (5 bases). Germline V CDR1 and CDR2: SEHNR, FQNEAQ (reference sequence). The CDR3 consists of 12 residues. The V end was cut by 7 bases, the J end by 3 bases, with 7 bases between. The CDR3 sequence: CASTTVNQPQHF. CDR3 coding DNA: TGTGCCAGCACGACAGTCAATCAGCCCCAGCATTTT.

This clonotype showed up just a few times. The chain employs TRBV20-1 and TRBJ2-3; D is uncertain. The germline V and J ends were trimmed by 5 bases and 6 bases, with 9 bases remaining between them. This CDR3 has 11 residues. Looked up from germline, CDR1 is DFQATT and CDR2 is SNEGSKA (reference sequence). CDR3 nucleotide sequence: TGCAGTGCTCGCCCCATTGATACGCAGTATTTT. This sequence encodes CSARPIDTQYF.

The chain uses TRBV9 and TRBJ2-3; D gene unclear. The CDR3 contains 16 residues. The V gene's germline CDR1 is SGDLS and CDR2 YYNGEE. The V gene lost 0 bases and the J gene lost 2 bases, with 13 bases spanning the gap. The CDR3: CASSVGPPGYTDTQYF. The CDR3 DNA is TGTGCCAGCAGCGTAGGTCCCCCTGGGTACACAGATACGCAGTATTTT. Combining the CDR3 with reference TRBV9 and TRBJ2-3 gives the whole variable domain DSGVTQTPKHLITATGQRVTLRCSPRSGDLSVYWYQQSLDQGLQFLIQYYNGEERAKGNILERFSAQQFPDLHSELNLSSLELGDSALYFCASSVGPPGYTDTQYFGPGTRLTVL.

The chain employs TRBV11-2 and TRBJ2-7, with a weak D call TRBD1 (5 bases). Trimming cost V 1 base and J 6 bases, with 13 bases left between them. The germline V gene encodes CDR1 SGHAT and CDR2 FQNNGV. CDR3 length equals 14 residues. In DNA, the CDR3 is TGTGCCAGCAGCTTAGGAACCACAGGATTCGAGCAGTACTTC. Translating it yields CASSLGTTGFEQYF.

This clonotype was counted between two and nine times. The rearrangement uses TRBV9 and TRBJ2-1; D possibly corresponds to TRBD1 (5 bases). CDR1 and CDR2 (germline): SGDLS, YYNGEE. This CDR3 spans 16 amino acids. Between the trimmed V and J ends, which lost 3 bases and 4 bases, there was a span of 17 bases. CDR3 nucleotide sequence: TGTGCCAGCAGCGGTCATGGGGCAGGGAAATACAATGAGCAGTTCTTC. Encoded protein: CASSGHGAGKYNEQFF.

This clonotype showed up just a few times. This sequence joins TRBV7-3 and TRBJ2-5; 14 bases agree with TRBD2. The V and J ends lost 5 bases and 5 bases, in that order; junction bases with no gene match: 7. Germline-derived CDR1 and CDR2 are SGHTA and FQGTGA. This CDR3 has 16 residues. Written as DNA, the CDR3 is TGTGCCAGCAGCCGGGGACTAGCGGGAGCGAGGGAGACCCAGTACTTC. Amino acids: CASSRGLAGARETQYF.

V and J are TRBV25-1 and TRBJ2-2, with D perhaps being TRBD1 or TRBD2 (6 bases each). Trimming shortened V by 6 bases and J by 6 bases, and 14 bases separated the two germline ends. Germline loops: CDR1 MGHDK, CDR2 SYGVNS. This CDR3 contains 14 residues. The CDR3 sequence: CASRGGVSSGELFF. CDR3 sequence (DNA): TGTGCCAGCAGGGGGGGCGTGTCGTCCGGGGAGCTGTTTTTT. The full variable domain, its missing parts supplied by reference TRBV25-1 and TRBJ2-2, is EADIYQTPRYLVIGTGKKITLECSQTMGHDKMYWYQQDPGMELHLIHYSYGVNSTEKGDLSSESTVSRIRTEHFPLTLESARPSHTSQYLCASRGGVSSGELFFGEGSRLTVL.

The CDR3 sequence: CAISEGSTGELFF. CDR3 nucleotide sequence: TGTGCCATCAGTGAGGGGAGCACCGGGGAGCTGTTTTTT. This rearrangement joins TRBV10-3 to TRBJ2-2; tentative D call: TRBD2 (5 bases). The length of the CDR3 is 13 residues. V gave up 2 bases and J gave up 4 bases, with 5 bases separating them. Germline V CDR1 and CDR2: ENHRY, SYGVKD.

The rearrangement joins TRBV20-1 to TRBJ2-1; possible D gene TRBD1, 5 bases. V dropped 5 bases and J dropped 5 bases, with 16 bases sitting between them. CDR3 length: 14 residues. Germline V gives CDR1 DFQATT, CDR2 SNEGSKA (reference sequence). CDR3 protein: CSASGYGFNNEQFF. The CDR3 nucleotides read TGCAGTGCTTCAGGGTACGGGTTCAACAATGAGCAGTTCTTC.

The gene calls are TRBV15 and TRBJ2-1, with 11 bases lining up with TRBD2. Per the germline V gene, CDR1 is LNHNV and CDR2 is YYDKDF (reference sequence). This CDR3 has 15 residues. V was clipped by 6 bases and J by 3 bases; unmatched bases: 4. For the CDR3, the DNA is TGTGCCACCAGATTAGCGGGAGGGCGCTACAATGAGCAGTTCTTC. It encodes CATRLAGGRYNEQFF. Based on the CDR3 plus reference TRBV15 and TRBJ2-1, the full variable domain is DAMVIQNPRYQVTQFGKPVTLSCSQTLNHNVMYWYQQKSSQAPKLLFHYYDKDFNNEADTPDNFQSRRPNTSFCFLDIRSPGLGDTAMYLCATRLAGGRYNEQFFGPGTRLTVL.